The 18 T cell receptor beta chains presented below share a single source sample, sequenced in a study of patients and donors after allogeneic stem cell transplantation. TCRdb reprocessed the RT-PCR reads via MiXCR and lists one record per CDR3 protein. Of fewer than 180,000 distinct CDR3 sequences in the sample, 30% to 45% are singletons; the top ten hold roughly 52%. The specimen was blood, either unsorted or a sorted T cell fraction (not recorded which). All receptors derive from a human donor who was either an allogeneic HSCT recipient or a stem cell or donor lymphocyte infusion donor (not recorded which). It is not recorded whose cells these are; they may come from a transplant donor.

In this sample, this clonotype turned up a few times. This chain joins TRBV5-1 and TRBJ1-2; D gene ambiguous. Germline V gene lookup returns CDR1 SGHRS and CDR2 YFSETQ. V lost 4 bases and J lost 4, with 11 bases in between. CDR3 length: 13 amino acids. The CDR3 spells CASSQEGVYGYTF. CDR3 DNA sequence: TGCGCCAGCAGCCAGGAGGGCGTCTATGGCTACACCTTC. Together with reference TRBV5-1 and TRBJ1-2, the CDR3 gives the full variable domain: KAGVTQTPRYLIKTRGQQVTLSCSPISGHRSVSWYQQTPGQGLQFLFEYFSETQRNKGNFPGRFSGRQFSNSRSEMNVSTLELGDSALYLCASSQEGVYGYTFGSGTRLTVV.

The CDR3 nucleotides are TGTGCCAGCAGCAAAGCGGTGACGGAGAGTGACTTC. It translates to CASSKAVTESDF. The genes are TRBV21-1 and TRBJ2-7. TRBV21-1 is a pseudogene segment. CDR3 size: 12 residues.

This clonotype showed up just a few times. The chain uses TRBV12-3 or TRBV12-4 and TRBJ1-5, with TRBD1 matching 8 bases. J gave up 0 bases and V 8 bases, and 9 bases lay outside the gene matches. This CDR3 has 16 residues. CDR3: CASGKQGALSNQPQHF. In DNA, the CDR3 is TGTGCCAGCGGTAAGCAGGGGGCGCTTAGCAATCAGCCCCAGCATTTT.

The rearrangement uses TRBV29-1 and TRBJ1-2, with a tentative D call TRBD1 (6 bases). Trimming removed 2 bases at V and 4 bases at J, with 8 bases between. Per the germline V gene, CDR1 is SQVTM and CDR2 is ANQGSEA. The CDR3 spans 12 residues. Written as DNA, the CDR3 is TGCAGCGTTGAATGGACAGCCTATGGCTACACCTTC. It encodes CSVEWTAYGYTF.

This clonotype has more than one count but fewer than ten. The V and J genes are TRBV10-3 and TRBJ2-2, with unresolved D. Trimming took 7 bases from V and 0 from J, leaving 12 bases between them. Germline CDR1 ENHRY, CDR2 SYGVKD. The CDR3 spans 15 residues. CDR3 residues: CAITLDGANTGELFF. For the CDR3, the DNA is TGTGCCATCACCCTGGACGGCGCGAACACCGGGGAGCTGTTTTTT.

The chain is built from TRBV6-5 and TRBJ2-5, with 13 nucleotides matching TRBD2. The CDR3 has 16 amino acids. The V gene's germline CDR1 is MNHEY and CDR2 SVGAGI. The V and J ends lost 6 bases and 3 bases, in that order; junction bases with no gene match: 7. The DNA of the CDR3 is TGTGCCAGCAGGAGCCCGGGACTAGCGGGGAAAGAGACCCAGTACTTC. Residues: CASRSPGLAGKETQYF.

This chain joins TRBV28 and TRBJ1-4; D is uncertain. The CDR3 consists of 15 residues. Germline CDR1 reads MDHEN; CDR2 reads SYDVKM. The V end was cut by 5 bases, the J end by 6 bases, with 16 bases between. The CDR3 DNA reads as TGTGCCAGCAGTGGTGCGAGTCCTTTCCATGAAAAACTGTTTTTT. Its translation is CASSGASPFHEKLFF.

Details on this clonotype: At one end, the junction sequence differs from germline, possibly due to a read error. The gene calls are TRBV28 and TRBJ2-4; 7 nucleotides agree with TRBD1. Germline V lookup: CDR1 MDHEN, CDR2 SYDVKM. This CDR3 is built from 14 residues. CDR3 sequence reads: CAISPRDSKNIQYF. Here the CDR3 DNA reads TGTGCCATCAGTCCTCGGGACAGTAAAAACATTCAGTACTTC.

The chain carries TRBV4-2 and TRBJ1-5; D is unclear. Trimming took off 0 bases at V and 9 bases at J, with 15 bases between the two ends. This CDR3 contains 15 residues. The germline V gene has CDR1 LGHNA and CDR2 YNFKEQ. In DNA form, the CDR3 reads TGTGCCAGCAGCCAAGAACCCTCCGGAGGGAGGCCCCAGCATTTT. Protein: CASSQEPSGGRPQHF.

The count of this clonotype is one. The genes are TRBV29-1 and TRBJ1-3; D is undetermined. Trimming left V 2 bases short and J 2 bases short, with 10 bases between. Per the germline V gene, CDR1 is SQVTM and CDR2 is ANQGSEA. This CDR3 has 14 residues. The CDR3 reads CSVERGGAGNTIYF. The CDR3 DNA reads as TGCAGCGTTGAACGGGGAGGAGCTGGAAACACCATATATTTT. The full variable domain, rest sourced from reference TRBV29-1 and TRBJ1-3, is SAVISQKPSRDICQRGTSLTIQCQVDSQVTMMFWYRQQPGQSLTLIATANQGSEATYESGFVIDKFPISRPNLTFSTLTVSNMSPEDSSIYLCSVERGGAGNTIYFGEGSWLTVV.

This clonotype was seen a few times. This chain links TRBV6-6 with TRBJ1-6; D is perhaps TRBD1 (6 bases). Germline-derived CDR1 and CDR2 are MNHNY and SVGAGI (reference sequence). The CDR3 runs to 14 residues. V lost 2 bases to trimming and J lost 11 bases, with 13 bases between them. The CDR3, as DNA: TGTGCCAGCAGTTACACCTCAGGGGACCCACCCCTCCACTTT. Encoded protein: CASSYTSGDPPLHF.

In nucleotides, the CDR3 is TGCAGTGCGGGCGGGACAGCCCCCCAGTTGGGAGAGCAGTACTTC. Encoded protein: CSAGGTAPQLGEQYF. The chain has TRBV20-1 and TRBJ2-7, with D tentatively TRBD1 (7 bases). Trimming removed 6 bases from V and 7 bases from J, with 25 bases in between. CDR1 is DFQATT, CDR2 SNEGSKA, per germline (reference sequence). This CDR3 region has 15 residues.

The CDR3 spells CASSVDTGRLGYTF. CDR3 bases: TGTGCCAGCAGCGTAGACACAGGGCGTCTTGGCTACACCTTC. The chain links TRBV9 to TRBJ1-2; D perhaps matches TRBD1 (6 bases). CDR1 and CDR2 (germline): SGDLS, YYNGEE. The germline V and J ends were trimmed by 0 bases and 7 bases, with 13 bases remaining between them. This CDR3 spans 14 amino acids.

Ten or more counts support this clonotype. The chain carries TRBV29-1 and TRBJ1-3; D is uncertain. Germline values: CDR1 SQVTM, CDR2 ANQGSEA. Between the trimmed V and J ends, which lost 4 bases and 3 bases, there was a span of 10 bases. The CDR3 runs 13 residues. For the CDR3, the DNA is TGCAGCGTTGGTCCCCGAGGTGGAAACACCATATATTTT. This encodes CSVGPRGGNTIYF.

The chain employs TRBV12-3 or TRBV12-4 and TRBJ1-2; D uncertain. Trimming took off 1 base at V and 8 bases at J, with 17 bases between the two ends. The CDR3 loop spans 15 amino acids. CDR3 sequence (DNA): TGTGCCAGCAGTTTAGGCGACGGGGAGGGCTACGGCTACACCTTC. Translating it yields CASSLGDGEGYGYTF.

This rearrangement joins TRBV5-1 to TRBJ2-1, with TRBD2 matching 12 bases. After removal of 2 bases from V and 1 base from J, the junction contained 10 bases not matched to a gene. The CDR3 totals 19 residues. Germline loops: CDR1 SGHRS, CDR2 YFSETQ. The CDR3 nucleotides are TGCGCCAGCAGCTTTTCGACTAGCGGGGGTTCCAATTCCTACAATGAGCAGTTCTTC. It encodes CASSFSTSGGSNSYNEQFF.

This chain connects TRBV5-1 to TRBJ1-1; TRBD1 aligns across 9 bases. CDR3 length equals 16 residues. Germline CDR1 is SGHRS and CDR2 is YFSETQ. The J segment lost 2 bases and the V segment lost 3 bases, leaving 8 bases of the junction unmatched. The CDR3 region is CASSWDPQGANTEAFF. CDR3 in DNA: TGCGCCAGCAGCTGGGACCCACAGGGGGCTAACACTGAAGCTTTCTTT.

The chain employs TRBV2 and TRBJ2-5, with D uncertain. Trimming cost V 5 bases and J 5 bases, with 9 bases left between them. Germline CDR1 is SNHLY and CDR2 is FYNNEI. The CDR3 spans 12 residues. CDR3 amino acids: CASSPRSETQYF. CDR3 coding DNA: TGTGCCAGCAGTCCGAGGTCTGAGACCCAGTACTTC. Drawing the rest from reference TRBV2 and TRBJ2-5, the complete variable domain is EPEVTQTPSHQVTQMGQEVILRCVPISNHLYFYWYRQILGQKVEFLVSFYNNEISEKSEIFDDQFSVERPDGSNFTLKIRSTKLEDSAMYFCASSPRSETQYFGPGTRLLVL.